This TCR beta chain stems from a study of Graves' ophthalmopathy and Graves' hyperthyroidism. Broader study findings: The majority of expanded thyroid clonotypes above 0.001 frequency also occurred in blood. Cross-validated, the 13-signature model showed 87.88%/81.08% sensitivity/specificity, and 80%/75% in the test set.

Amplified material comprised TCR beta CDR3 regions derived from RNA transcripts. Second-round multiplex PCR came after a first-round RT-PCR that employed HTBI primers. TCRdb reprocessed the multiplex PCR reads with MiXCR, giving one entry per CDR3 protein. The sample includes approximately 380,000 distinct CDR3 sequences, more than 20% of them seen just once. The CDR3 runs 17 residues. CDR1 LNHDA and CDR2 SQIVND come from the germline V gene (reference sequence). V was cut by 3 bases and J by 1 base, with 17 bases left in between. This clonotype has a count of ten or more. Its specificity is unknown. The receptor's source is a woman aged 18-29 years with stable Graves' hyperthyroidism. Sequenced sample: peripheral blood. The V call is TRBV19, the J call TRBJ2-3; tentatively, D is TRBD1 (6 bases). The CDR3 region is CASSILGTGSRTDTQYF. The CDR3 DNA is TGTGCCAGTAGTATCTTAGGCACAGGGAGTCGCACAGATACGCAGTATTTT.